This T cell receptor beta chain was captured by sequencing in a study of shared clonotypes between healthy human individuals. General study findings and limits: It was the few donors that limited the genetic and exposure-history diversity represented.

Between the trimmed V and J ends, which lost 6 bases and 9 bases, there was a span of 24 bases. This CDR3 is built from 16 residues. The V gene's germline CDR1 is MDHEN and CDR2 SYDVKM. Each sorted subset replicate got 200 ng genomic DNA, tens of thousands of genomes. How the authors handled the data: As immunoSEQ supplied junction-only sequences (without quality scores), filtering differed. Profiled with immunoSEQ multiplex PCR; TCRdb holds only in-frame clones, not every one. Clone size and V and J calls were adopted from that table, with D and trimming inferred from the DNA. This table has about 690,000 clones, 90% appearing once. Recent acute infections and vaccinations were absent in the healthy HIV-negative adult donors. Comments on this clone: What it binds is unknown.

The material sequenced was memory CD8+ T cells from PBMCs. Subset defined: CD45RO+ cells pooled with CCR7-negative TemRA cells. The sequence was obtained from a man aged 18 to 30 in good health. Some clones in this sample may be carry-over from other donors' samples. The chain uses TRBV28 and TRBJ2-1; D is perhaps TRBD1 or TRBD2 (5 bases each). CDR3 in DNA: TGTGCCAGCAGCACAACCGGGACCCGGCCCCCCATTGAGCAGTTCTTC. Translation: CASSTTGTRPPIEQFF. The whole variable domain, remainder taken from reference TRBV28 and TRBJ2-1, is DVKVTQSSRYLVKRTGEKVFLECVQDMDHENMFWYRQDPGLGLRLIYFSYDVKMKEKGDIPEGYSVSREKKERFSLILESASTNQTSMYLCASSTTGTRPPIEQFFGPGTRLTVL.